The next 14 T cell receptor beta chains were all read from a single sample in a study of chemoradiotherapy in HPV16-positive cancers. Clones were sequenced by immunoSEQ multiplex PCR, and TCRdb holds only the in-frame ones, with some missing. The data contain about 68,000 clones, around nine tenths of them singletons. The material sequenced was blood, taken from a patient who underwent chemoradiotherapy. The receptor source for this set is a human donor with HPV-associated anogenital cancer.

This clone was counted a single time. The V and J genes are TRBV15 and TRBJ2-5; 10 bases fit TRBD2. The CDR3 extends over 15 amino acids. CDR1 LNHNV and CDR2 YYDKDF come from the germline V gene (reference sequence). The junction had 8 bases not matched to a gene; V was cut back by 3 bases and J by 7 bases. CDR3 in amino acids: CATSRVRAGGVTQYF. Here the CDR3 DNA reads TGTGCCACCAGCAGGGTCCGAGCGGGGGGGGTGACCCAGTACTTC. The full variable domain, completed using reference TRBV15 and TRBJ2-5, is DAMVIQNPRYQVTQFGKPVTLSCSQTLNHNVMYWYQQKSSQAPKLLFHYYDKDFNNEADTPDNFQSRRPNTSFCFLDIRSPGLGDTAMYLCATSRVRAGGVTQYFGPGTRLLVL.

The count of this clone is one. J is TRBJ2-7 and V is TRBV6-5; 8 nucleotides match TRBD1. Trimming took 6 bases from V and 2 from J; bases not matched to a gene: 9. The germline gives CDR1 MNHEY, CDR2 SVGAGI. There are 15 residues in the CDR3. In DNA, the CDR3 is TGTGCCAGCAGAACATCCGGGACAGGTACCTACGAGCAGTACTTC. Amino acids: CASRTSGTGTYEQYF.

The rearrangement joins TRBV25-1 to TRBJ2-1; D is ambiguous. CDR1 MGHDK and CDR2 SYGVNS come from the germline V gene. Trimming took 3 bases from V and 10 from J, leaving 13 bases between them. The CDR3 runs 13 residues. The CDR3 bases are TGTGCCAGCAGTGAGAGGCGAGCGCGCGAGCAGTTCTTC. As protein: CASSERRAREQFF. The full variable domain, with the rest looked up from reference TRBV25-1 and TRBJ2-1, is EADIYQTPRYLVIGTGKKITLECSQTMGHDKMYWYQQDPGMELHLIHYSYGVNSTEKGDLSSESTVSRIRTEHFPLTLESARPSHTSQYLCASSERRAREQFFGPGTRLTVL.

V gene TRBV22-1 combines with J gene TRBJ2-2; the DNA was not used to check the table's D call, TRBD1. TRBV22-1 is a pseudogene. The CDR3 covers 15 residues. CDR3 sequence reads: CPGSAQGANTGELFF. CDR3 DNA: TGTCCTGGGAGCGCACAGGGGGCGAACACCGGGGAGCTGTTTTTT.

V and J are TRBV5-1 and TRBJ2-4, with TRBD1 matching over 9 bases. Germline loops: CDR1 SGHRS, CDR2 YFSETQ. CDR3 length: 14 amino acids. Trimming removed 5 bases from V and 8 bases from J; junction bases left unmatched: 8. The CDR3 is CASSTGQGVDIQYF. CDR3 DNA sequence: TGCGCCAGCAGTACGGGACAGGGAGTAGACATTCAGTACTTC.

This clone showed up just once. V is TRBV19 and J is TRBJ2-6; weak D call: TRBD1 (6 bases). CDR1 is LNHDA, CDR2 SQIVND, per germline (reference sequence). V lost 6 bases and J 3 bases, leaving 12 bases between the germline ends. The CDR3 loop spans 15 amino acids. The CDR3 DNA follows: TGTGCCAGTAGCCCAACAGGGATTGGGGCCAACGTCCTGACTTTC. Translated, it gives CASSPTGIGANVLTF.

This chain joins TRBV7-2 and TRBJ2-1; 14 nucleotides line up with TRBD2. J gave up 7 bases and V 1 base, and 3 bases lay outside the gene matches. Germline V gene lookup returns CDR1 SGHTA and CDR2 FQGNSA. The length of the CDR3 is 16 residues. This CDR3 is CASSLGTSGRSNEQFF. For the CDR3, the DNA is TGTGCCAGCAGCTTAGGGACTAGCGGGAGGTCGAATGAGCAGTTCTTC.

The rearrangement joins TRBV27 to TRBJ1-5; perhaps TRBD1 as D (6 bases). The CDR3 length is 14 residues. Per germline, CDR1 MNHEY and CDR2 SMNVEV (reference sequence). The ends were cut back, 4 bases at V and 4 bases at J, with 11 bases in the middle. The CDR3 coding sequence is TGTGCCAGCAGTTCGACAGGTTTGAATCAGCCCCAGCATTTT. Amino acids: CASSSTGLNQPQHF.

The chain employs TRBV7-9 and TRBJ2-5, with 10 bases identical to TRBD1. The last part of the DNA fits TRBJ2-7 better; the J call may be wrong. Per the germline V gene, CDR1 is SEHNR and CDR2 is FQNEAQ (reference sequence). CDR3 length: 17 residues. The CDR3 nucleotides read TGTGCCAGCAGCTCAAATACCGGGACAGGGGATTACTACGAGCAGTACTTC. Its translation is CASSSNTGTGDYYEQYF.

The chain couples TRBV20-1 to TRBJ1-1, with D hard to call. Germline V gene lookup returns CDR1 DFQATT and CDR2 SNEGSKA (reference sequence). V lost 6 bases, J lost 6 bases, and 11 bases lay in between. CDR3 length: 11 residues. CDR3 nucleotides: TGCAGTGCCCCTCGGTCTGCTGAAGCTTTCTTT. This codes for CSAPRSAEAFF.

As to this clone: At the DNA level, this CDR3 is encoded by other sequences in the same sample as well. The chain couples TRBV18 to TRBJ1-2; weak D call: TRBD1 (5 bases). The CDR3 runs 13 residues. Trimming took off 3 bases at V and 2 bases at J, with 7 bases between the two ends. CDR1 is KGHSH and CDR2 is LQKENI in the germline V gene. CDR3 sequence (DNA): TGTGCCAGCTCACCTGACAGAAACTATGGCTACACCTTC. It translates to CASSPDRNYGYTF.

A word on this clone: One end of the junction varies from germline; a read error may be responsible. The rearrangement uses TRBV7-7 and TRBJ2-1, with D possibly matching TRBD2 (5 bases). From germline, CDR1 is SSHAT and CDR2 FNYEAQ (reference sequence). This CDR3 region has 14 residues. CDR3 DNA sequence: TGTGCTAGCAGCTTGGGCGGGCCCTACAATGAGCAGTTCTTC. Translated, it gives CASSLGGPYNEQFF.

The genes are TRBV6-5 and TRBJ2-5; D is undetermined. V was cut by 8 bases and J by 5 bases, with 9 bases left in between. The V gene's germline CDR1 is MNHEY and CDR2 SVGAGI. The CDR3 contains 11 residues. The CDR3, as DNA: TGTGCCAGCTCCGGTCGGGAGACCCAGTACTTC. This gives the protein CASSGRETQYF.

This clone was found once. This chain joins TRBV19 and TRBJ1-6, with 9 bases identical to TRBD1. V was clipped by 6 bases and J by 6 bases; unmatched bases: 3. The CDR3 consists of 14 residues. CDR1 and CDR2 from the germline V gene are LNHDA and SQIVND (reference sequence). As DNA, the CDR3 is TGTGCCAGTAGCCTGGGACAGGGTAATTCACCCCTCCACTTT. This codes for CASSLGQGNSPLHF.